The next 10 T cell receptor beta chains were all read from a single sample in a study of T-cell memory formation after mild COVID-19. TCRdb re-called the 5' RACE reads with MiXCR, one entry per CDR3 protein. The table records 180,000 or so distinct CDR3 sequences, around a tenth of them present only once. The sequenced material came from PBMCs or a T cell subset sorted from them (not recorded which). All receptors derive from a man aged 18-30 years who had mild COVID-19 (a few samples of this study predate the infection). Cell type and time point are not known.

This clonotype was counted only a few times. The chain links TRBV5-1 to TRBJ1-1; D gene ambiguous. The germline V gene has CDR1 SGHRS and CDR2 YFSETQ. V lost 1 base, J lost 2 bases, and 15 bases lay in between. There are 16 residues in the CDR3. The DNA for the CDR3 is TGCGCCAGCAGCTTGAGGAAGGTGGTGCTAAACACTGAAGCTTTCTTT. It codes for CASSLRKVVLNTEAFF.

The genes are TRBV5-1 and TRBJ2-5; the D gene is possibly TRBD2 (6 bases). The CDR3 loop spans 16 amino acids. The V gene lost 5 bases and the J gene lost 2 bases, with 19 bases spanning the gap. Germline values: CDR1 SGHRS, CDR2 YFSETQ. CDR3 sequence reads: CASSQTVGGNQETQYF. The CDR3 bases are TGCGCCAGCAGTCAAACGGTGGGGGGAAATCAAGAGACCCAGTACTTC.

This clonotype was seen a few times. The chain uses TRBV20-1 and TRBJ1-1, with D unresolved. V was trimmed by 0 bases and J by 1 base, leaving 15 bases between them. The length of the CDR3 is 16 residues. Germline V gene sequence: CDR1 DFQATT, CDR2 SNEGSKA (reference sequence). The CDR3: CSARDLSSPRNTEAFF. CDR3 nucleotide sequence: TGCAGTGCTAGAGATCTTTCGTCCCCACGGAACACTGAAGCTTTCTTT.

Here the CDR3 DNA reads TGCGCCAGCAGCCGAGACAGGGGGTGGACTGAAGCTTTCTTT. The encoded protein is CASSRDRGWTEAFF. The rearrangement joins TRBV4-3 to TRBJ1-1; 9 nucleotides line up with TRBD1. Trimming removed 4 bases from V and 5 bases from J; junction bases left unmatched: 5. This CDR3 has 14 amino acids. Germline lookup yields CDR1 LGHNA and CDR2 YSLEER.

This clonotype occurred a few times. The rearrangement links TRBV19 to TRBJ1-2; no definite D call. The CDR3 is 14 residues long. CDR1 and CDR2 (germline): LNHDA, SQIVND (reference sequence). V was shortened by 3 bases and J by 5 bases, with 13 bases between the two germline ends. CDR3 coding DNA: TGTGCCAGTAGTATTTCATATCCGGGGTATGGCTACACCTTC. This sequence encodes CASSISYPGYGYTF.

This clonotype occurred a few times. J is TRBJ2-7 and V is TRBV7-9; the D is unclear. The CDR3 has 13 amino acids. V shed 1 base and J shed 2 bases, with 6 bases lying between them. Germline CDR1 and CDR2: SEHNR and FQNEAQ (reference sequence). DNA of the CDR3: TGTGCCAGCAGCTTAGACACACCCTACGAGCAGTACTTC. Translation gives CASSLDTPYEQYF.

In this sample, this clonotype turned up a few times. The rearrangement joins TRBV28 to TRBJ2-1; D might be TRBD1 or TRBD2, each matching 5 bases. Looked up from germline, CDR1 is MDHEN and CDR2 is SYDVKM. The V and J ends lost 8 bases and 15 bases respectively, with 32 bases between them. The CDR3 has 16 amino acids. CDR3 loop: CASASLDHGTLNRWFF. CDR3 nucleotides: TGTGCCAGCGCGTCTCTGGACCATGGGACGCTGAACCGATGGTTCTTC.

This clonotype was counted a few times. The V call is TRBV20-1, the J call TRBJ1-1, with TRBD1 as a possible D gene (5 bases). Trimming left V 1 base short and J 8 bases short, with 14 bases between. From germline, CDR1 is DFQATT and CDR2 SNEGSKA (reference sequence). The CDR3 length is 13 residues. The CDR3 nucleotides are TGCAGTGCTAGAGGGTACACAGAGGGGGAAGCTTTCTTT. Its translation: CSARGYTEGEAFF.

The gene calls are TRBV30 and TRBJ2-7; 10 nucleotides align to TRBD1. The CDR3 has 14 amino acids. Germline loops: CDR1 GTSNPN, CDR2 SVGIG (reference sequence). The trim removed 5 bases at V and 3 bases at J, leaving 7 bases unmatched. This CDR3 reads CAWDPGQGYYEQYF. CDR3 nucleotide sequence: TGTGCCTGGGACCCGGGACAGGGGTACTACGAGCAGTACTTC.

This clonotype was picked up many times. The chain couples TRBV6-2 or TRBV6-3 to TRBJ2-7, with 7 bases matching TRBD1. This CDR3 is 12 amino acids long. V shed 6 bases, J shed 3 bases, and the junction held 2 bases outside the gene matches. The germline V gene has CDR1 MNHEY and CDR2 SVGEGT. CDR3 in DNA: TGTGCCAGCAGCTGGACAGGCTACGAGCAGTACGTC. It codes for CASSWTGYEQYV.